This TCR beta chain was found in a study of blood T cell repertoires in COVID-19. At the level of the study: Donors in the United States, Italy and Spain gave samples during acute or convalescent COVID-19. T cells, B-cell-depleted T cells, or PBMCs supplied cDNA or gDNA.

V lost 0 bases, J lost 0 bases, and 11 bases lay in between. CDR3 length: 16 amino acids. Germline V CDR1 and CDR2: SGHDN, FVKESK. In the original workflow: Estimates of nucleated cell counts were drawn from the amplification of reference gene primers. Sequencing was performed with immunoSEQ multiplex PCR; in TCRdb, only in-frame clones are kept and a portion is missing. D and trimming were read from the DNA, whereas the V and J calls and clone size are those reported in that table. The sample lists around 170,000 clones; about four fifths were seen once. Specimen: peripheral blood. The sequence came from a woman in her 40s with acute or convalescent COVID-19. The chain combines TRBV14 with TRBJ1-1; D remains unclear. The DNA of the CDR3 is TGTGCCAGCAGCCAAGACGTGGCGGGCTTGAACACTGAAGCTTTCTTT. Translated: CASSQDVAGLNTEAFF.